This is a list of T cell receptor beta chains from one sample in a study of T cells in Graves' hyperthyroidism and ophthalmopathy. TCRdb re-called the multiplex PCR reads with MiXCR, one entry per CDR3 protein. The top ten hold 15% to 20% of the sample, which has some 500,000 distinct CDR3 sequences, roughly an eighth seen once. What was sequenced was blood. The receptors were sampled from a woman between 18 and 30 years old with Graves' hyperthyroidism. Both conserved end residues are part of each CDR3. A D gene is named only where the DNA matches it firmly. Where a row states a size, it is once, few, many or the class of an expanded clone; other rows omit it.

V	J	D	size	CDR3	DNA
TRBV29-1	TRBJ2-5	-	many	CSVEWDGVTTSQETQYF	TGCAGCGTTGAATGGGACGGGGTGACTACTTCCCAAGAGACCCAGTACTTC
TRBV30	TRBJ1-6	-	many	CAWSDGAGARPLHF	TGTGCCTGGAGTGATGGAGCTGGAGCCCGTCCCCTCCACTTT
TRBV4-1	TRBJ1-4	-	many	CASSLSDNMKRKLFF	TGCGCCAGCAGCCTATCGGACAACATGAAGAGAAAACTGTTTTTT
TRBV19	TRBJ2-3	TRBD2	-	CASSSPPGLGTDTQYF	TGTGCCAGTAGTTCACCCCCGGGACTAGGTACAGATACGCAGTATTTT
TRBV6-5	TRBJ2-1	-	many	CASSYTSWSQNEQFF	TGTGCCAGCAGTTACACCAGCTGGAGCCAGAATGAGCAGTTCTTC
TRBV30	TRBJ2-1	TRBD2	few	CAWSPGLLYNEQFF	TGTGCCTGGAGTCCGGGACTACTATACAATGAGCAGTTCTTC
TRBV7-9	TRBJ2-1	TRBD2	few	CASSLEAGARYNEQFF	TGTGCCAGCAGCTTAGAGGCGGGAGCTAGGTACAATGAGCAGTTCTTC
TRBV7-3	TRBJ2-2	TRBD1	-	CASSLPGQGTGELFF	TGTGCCAGCAGCCTCCCGGGACAGGGGACCGGGGAGCTGTTTTTT
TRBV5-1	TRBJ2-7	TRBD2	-	CASSNSGSPSYEQYF	TGCGCCAGCAGTAATAGCGGGAGTCCTTCCTACGAGCAGTACTTC
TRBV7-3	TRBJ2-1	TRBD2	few	CASSLKGLAGGGGEQFF	TGTGCCAGCAGCTTAAAGGGACTAGCGGGAGGGGGGGGTGAGCAGTTCTTC
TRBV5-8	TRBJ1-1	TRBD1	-	CASNRQGAGTEAFF	TGTGCCAGCAACCGACAGGGGGCAGGGACTGAAGCTTTCTTT
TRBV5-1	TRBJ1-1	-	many	CASSQGSAEAFF	TGCGCCAGCAGCCAGGGCTCAGCTGAAGCTTTCTTT
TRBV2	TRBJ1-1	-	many	CASSEARGRNTEAFF	TGTGCCAGCAGTGAAGCTCGGGGGAGGAATACTGAAGCTTTCTTT
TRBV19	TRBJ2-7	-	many	CASSISRQLGEQYF	TGTGCCAGTAGTATTTCGCGGCAGTTAGGGGAGCAGTACTTC
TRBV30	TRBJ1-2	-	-	CAWSVIVGDGYTF	TGTGCCTGGAGTGTAATTGTAGGGGATGGCTACACCTTC
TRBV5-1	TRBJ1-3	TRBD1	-	CASSLGQGARNTIYF	TGCGCCAGCAGCTTGGGACAGGGGGCAAGAAACACCATATATTTT
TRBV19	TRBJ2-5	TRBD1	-	CASSKAGQEETQYF	TGTGCCAGTAGTAAGGCGGGACAGGAAGAGACCCAGTACTTC
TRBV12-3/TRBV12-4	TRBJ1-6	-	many	CASRLTDTVNSPLHF	TGTGCCAGCAGACTAACGGACACGGTAAATTCACCCCTCCACTTT
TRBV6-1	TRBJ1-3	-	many	CASSDPPGNTIYF	TGTGCCAGCAGTGACCCACCTGGAAACACCATATATTTT
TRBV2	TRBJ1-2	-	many	CASVEREVGGYTF	TGTGCCAGCGTCGAAAGGGAGGTGGGCGGCTACACCTTC
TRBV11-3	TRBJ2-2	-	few	CASSFRVNTGELFF	TGTGCCAGCAGCTTCCGGGTGAACACCGGGGAGCTGTTTTTT
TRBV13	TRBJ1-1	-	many	CASSLAPAQAFF	TGTGCCAGCAGCTTAGCCCCGGCGCAAGCTTTCTTT